Below are 21 T cell receptor beta chains sequenced from a single sample in a study of cytotoxic CD8 clonotypes in ibrutinib-treated CLL. Measured with immunoSEQ multiplex PCR; TCRdb has only the in-frame clones, and not every one. The sample holds 60,000 to 70,000 clones, 45% to 65% seen once. The material was PBMCs, obtained after 12 months of ibrutinib treatment. These receptors all come from a human donor with chronic lymphocytic leukemia.

This chain's CDR3 is CASRPTKREALLQFF. The CDR3 region has the DNA TGTGCCAGCAGACCGACTAAGCGGGAGGCCCTGTTGCAGTTCTTC. V and J are TRBV2 and TRBJ2-1, with TRBD2 identical over 9 bases. The V gene end was trimmed by 6 bases and the J gene end by 12 bases; junction bases not matched to a gene: 15. CDR3 length: 15 residues. CDR1 and CDR2 from the germline V gene are SNHLY and FYNNEI.

The chain is built from TRBV28 and TRBJ1-1, with D possibly being TRBD1 (5 bases). The CDR3 totals 12 residues. Germline assignment: CDR1 MDHEN and CDR2 SYDVKM. Trimming shortened V by 7 bases and J by 8 bases, and 14 bases separated the two germline ends. For the CDR3, the DNA is TGTGCCAGCACCCCCGTGGGGGGGGAAGCTTTCTTT. Translation: CASTPVGGEAFF.

CDR3 nucleotides: TGTGCCAGTAGTATCACCAGGGGTTTTTTCCCTTCCTCTGGAAACACCATATATTTT. Protein product: CASSITRGFFPSSGNTIYF. V is TRBV19 and J is TRBJ1-3, with D tentatively TRBD1 (6 bases). V was clipped by 3 bases and J by 0 bases, with 21 bases between them. This CDR3 comprises 19 residues. Germline V lookup: CDR1 LNHDA, CDR2 SQIVND (reference sequence). The variable domain in full, with the rest retrieved from reference TRBV19 and TRBJ1-3, is DGGITQSPKYLFRKEGQNVTLSCEQNLNHDAMYWYRQDPGQGLRLIYYSQIVNDFQKGDIAEGYSVSREKKESFPLTVTSAQKNPTAFYLCASSITRGFFPSSGNTIYFGEGSWLTVV.

The V call is TRBV5-4, the J call TRBJ2-3, with a weak D call TRBD2 (5 bases). The CDR3 totals 18 residues. Germline V gives CDR1 SGHNT, CDR2 YYREEE (reference sequence). Between the trimmed V and J ends, which lost 6 bases and 5 bases, there was a span of 28 bases. The CDR3 spells CASKGHQGSARKLDTQYF. CDR3 DNA: TGTGCCAGCAAAGGGCACCAAGGTAGCGCGAGAAAACTAGATACGCAGTATTTT. The variable domain in full, completed from reference TRBV5-4 and TRBJ2-3, reads ETGVTQSPTHLIKTRGQQVTLRCSSQSGHNTVSWYQQALGQGPQFIFQYYREEENGRGNFPPRFSGLQFPNYSSELNVNALELDDSALYLCASKGHQGSARKLDTQYFGPGTRLTVL.

This chain uses TRBV5-6 with TRBJ2-6; TRBD1 matches at 8 bases. The germline CDR1 and CDR2 sequences are SGHDT and YYEEEE. The CDR3 runs to 18 residues. V was clipped by 4 bases and J by 1 base; unmatched bases: 10. Here the CDR3 DNA reads TGTGCCAGCAGCCTCCGGACAGGGAAGGTATCTGGGGCCAACGTCCTGACTTTC. Its translation is CASSLRTGKVSGANVLTF.

The chain joins TRBV18 to TRBJ1-2; D gene unclear. Germline CDR1 and CDR2: KGHSH and LQKENI. The CDR3 runs to 15 residues. With 2 bases removed from V and 8 bases from J, the gap between germline ends came to 18 bases. The CDR3 loop reads CASSPTDGGRFGYTF. In nucleotides, the CDR3 is TGTGCCAGCTCACCAACCGATGGAGGGAGATTCGGCTACACCTTC.

The J gene is TRBJ2-1, the V gene TRBV27; D perhaps matches TRBD2 (6 bases). Germline CDR1 MNHEY, CDR2 SMNVEV (reference sequence). The CDR3 totals 17 residues. The V end was cut by 2 bases, the J end by 4 bases, with 18 bases between. CDR3 protein: CASSLGGRRGGYNEQFF. In nucleotides, the CDR3 is TGTGCCAGCAGTTTAGGGGGAAGGCGGGGTGGATACAATGAGCAGTTCTTC.

The CDR3 is CSGPGVSGEAFF. The CDR3, as DNA: TGCAGCGGGCCGGGTGTGTCGGGGGAAGCTTTCTTT. The rearrangement uses TRBV29-1 and TRBJ1-1; D gene ambiguous. Trimming took off 7 bases at V and 8 bases at J, with 17 bases between the two ends. Per the germline V gene, CDR1 is SQVTM and CDR2 is ANQGSEA. The CDR3 has 12 residues. Variable domain in full (rest from reference TRBV29-1 and TRBJ1-1): SAVISQKPSRDICQRGTSLTIQCQVDSQVTMMFWYRQQPGQSLTLIATANQGSEATYESGFVIDKFPISRPNLTFSTLTVSNMSPEDSSIYLCSGPGVSGEAFFGQGTRLTVV.

V and J are TRBV15 and TRBJ2-5, with no clear D. Germline-derived CDR1 and CDR2 are LNHNV and YYDKDF (reference sequence). The CDR3 is 14 residues long. Trimming pared 4 bases from V and 5 bases from J, leaving 14 bases between. This CDR3 reads CATSTKFPAETQYF. For the CDR3, the DNA is TGTGCCACCAGCACAAAGTTTCCCGCGGAGACCCAGTACTTC.

A few counts support this clone. This rearrangement joins TRBV1 to TRBJ1-3. TRBV1 is termed a pseudogene. This CDR3 is 18 amino acids long. CDR3 sequence reads: CTSSHWRRERSSGNTIYF. CDR3 DNA sequence: TGCACCAGCAGCCATTGGCGGCGTGAACGTAGCTCTGGAAACACCATATATTTT.

This clone was recorded a few times. The rearrangement joins TRBV19 to TRBJ1-3; D gene ambiguous. This CDR3 has 12 residues. V lost 3 bases and J lost 11, with 11 bases in between. Germline lookup yields CDR1 LNHDA and CDR2 SQIVND (reference sequence). CDR3 DNA sequence: TGTGCCAGTAGTATCGGCCGACCACCCATATATTTT. The encoded protein is CASSIGRPPIYF.

This sequence joins TRBV6-1 and TRBJ2-7; no reliable D call. The V end lost 2 bases, the J end lost 2 bases, and 19 bases lay between the germline ends. The CDR3 covers 17 residues. Germline CDR1 reads MNHNS; CDR2 reads SASEGT. CDR3 loop: CASSEPHRTHSTYEQYF. CDR3 bases: TGTGCCAGCAGTGAACCCCACAGAACCCATAGTACCTACGAGCAGTACTTC.

This clone was observed once. V usage is TRBV7-6 and J usage is TRBJ2-5; a possible D gene is TRBD2 (5 bases). Trimming stripped 1 base from V and 4 bases from J, with 19 bases between. The germline V gene has CDR1 SGHVS and CDR2 FNYEAQ. There are 17 residues in the CDR3. Here the CDR3 DNA reads TGTGCCAGCAGCTTAGACCATTTTTCTAGCCGCCCAGAGACCCAGTACTTC. Protein: CASSLDHFSSRPETQYF.

This clone came up many times. V is TRBV18 and J is TRBJ2-5; no clear D. The CDR3 spans 13 residues. CDR1 and CDR2 (germline): KGHSH, LQKENI. The germline V and J ends were trimmed by 2 bases and 5 bases, with 9 bases remaining between them. CDR3 nucleotide sequence: TGTGCCAGCTCACCAGGGCATTGGGAGACCCAGTACTTC. This sequence encodes CASSPGHWETQYF.

The rearrangement links TRBV7-9 to TRBJ2-1; D gene unclear. CDR1 is SEHNR and CDR2 is FQNEAQ in the germline V gene (reference sequence). The CDR3 totals 16 residues. Trimming left V 5 bases short and J 0 bases short, with 14 bases between. CDR3 nucleotides: TGTGCCAGCAGCCTCTTTAGCCTGAGCTCCTACAATGAGCAGTTCTTC. Translation: CASSLFSLSSYNEQFF.

The chain carries TRBV7-2 and TRBJ2-1; TRBD2 might be the D (7 bases). V lost 5 bases and J lost 2, with 19 bases in between. CDR3 length: 17 residues. Germline CDR1 and CDR2: SGHTA and FQGNSA. The CDR3 loop is CASSPSGGRGAYNEQFF. CDR3 nucleotides: TGTGCCAGCAGCCCCTCTGGGGGGAGGGGGGCCTACAATGAGCAGTTCTTC.

The chain joins TRBV14 to TRBJ1-2; a weak D match, TRBD1 (6 bases). Trimming cost V 0 bases and J 2 bases, with 16 bases left between them. Germline V gene sequence: CDR1 SGHDN, CDR2 FVKESK. The CDR3 loop spans 17 amino acids. The CDR3 here is CASSQDFIGQRNYGYTF. The DNA of the CDR3 is TGTGCCAGCAGCCAAGATTTTATAGGACAGAGAAACTATGGCTACACCTTC.

This clone was found many times. This chain uses TRBV11-3 with TRBJ1-3; D is undetermined. CDR3 length: 13 amino acids. Trimming stripped 5 bases from V and 8 bases from J, with 13 bases between. The V gene's germline CDR1 is SGHNT and CDR2 YENEEA. The chain's CDR3 is CASSPTARDTIYF. The CDR3 region has the DNA TGTGCCAGCAGCCCGACGGCACGGGACACCATATATTTT. Full variable domain (rest looked up from reference TRBV11-3 and TRBJ1-3): EAGVVQSPRYKIIEKKQPVAFWCNPISGHNTLYWYLQNLGQGPELLIRYENEEAVDDSQLPKDRFSAERLKGVDSTLKIQPAELGDSAVYLCASSPTARDTIYFGEGSWLTVV.

The rearrangement links TRBV5-6 to TRBJ2-7; TRBD1 matches 8 bases. The trim removed 5 bases at V and 6 bases at J, leaving 10 bases unmatched. The CDR3 runs 14 residues. Germline V gene data show CDR1 as SGHDT and CDR2 as YYEEEE. The CDR3 spells CASRETGVGSEQYV. The DNA for the CDR3 is TGTGCCAGCAGGGAGACAGGGGTGGGTAGCGAGCAGTACGTC.

The CDR3 DNA reads TGTGCCTGGAGCTCAGGGGGCTACGAGCAGTACTTC. This sequence encodes CAWSSGGYEQYF. This sequence joins TRBV30 and TRBJ2-7, with 7 bases matching TRBD1. The junction had 2 bases not matched to a gene; V was cut back by 3 bases and J by 3 bases. CDR3 length equals 12 residues. Germline assignment: CDR1 GTSNPN and CDR2 SVGIG (reference sequence). The complete variable domain, with remaining parts taken from reference TRBV30 and TRBJ2-7, reads SQTIHQWPATLVQPVGSPLSLECTVEGTSNPNLYWYRQAAGRGLQLLFYSVGIGQISSEVPQNLSASRPQDRQFILSSKKLLLSDSGFYLCAWSSGGYEQYFGPGTRLTVT.

The chain links TRBV28 to TRBJ1-1; TRBD1 aligns across 9 bases. The CDR3 sequence is 14 residues long. Per the germline V gene, CDR1 is MDHEN and CDR2 is SYDVKM. Losses at the gene ends were 5 bases for V and 5 bases for J; bases not matched to a gene: 6. The CDR3 loop reads CASSRAGQGTEAFF. DNA of the CDR3: TGTGCCAGCAGTAGGGCGGGACAGGGAACTGAAGCTTTCTTT. Supplemented by reference TRBV28 and TRBJ1-1, the full variable domain reads DVKVTQSSRYLVKRTGEKVFLECVQDMDHENMFWYRQDPGLGLRLIYFSYDVKMKEKGDIPEGYSVSREKKERFSLILESASTNQTSMYLCASSRAGQGTEAFFGQGTRLTVV.